One and the same sample provided the 24 T cell receptor beta chains below, sequenced in a study of T cell changes during pregnancy in multiple sclerosis. Data came from immunoSEQ multiplex PCR; TCRdb stores just in-frame clones and leaves some out. This repertoire shows about 38,000 clones, around 90% found once; its top ten account for about 0.34%. The sequencing used CD4+ T cells from peripheral blood mononuclear cells, collected after pregnancy. The receptors stem from a female donor in good health, enrolled as a control in a pregnancy study.

The chain couples TRBV5-4 to TRBJ2-2, with 7 positions matching TRBD2. CDR3 length: 14 amino acids. Germline values: CDR1 SGHNT, CDR2 YYREEE (reference sequence). Losses at the gene ends were 5 bases for V and 6 bases for J; bases not matched to a gene: 7. The CDR3 coding sequence is TGTGCCAGCAGAGACGGGGGGTTGGCCGGGGAGCTGTTTTTT. The encoded protein is CASRDGGLAGELFF.

The rearrangement joins TRBV7-9 to TRBJ2-3, with 7 bases that match TRBD1. Germline V CDR1 and CDR2: SEHNR, FQNEAQ (reference sequence). With 5 bases clipped from V and 2 bases from J, the junction kept 13 bases outside the gene matches. CDR3 length: 17 residues. The CDR3 protein is CASSQTLGTASTDTQYF. The CDR3 DNA sequence: TGTGCCAGCAGCCAAACCTTGGGGACAGCTTCCACAGATACGCAGTATTTT.

V gene TRBV19 combines with J gene TRBJ2-1; 9 positions agree with TRBD1. The CDR3 spans 14 residues. CDR1 LNHDA and CDR2 SQIVND come from the germline V gene (reference sequence). Trimming removed 8 bases from V and 1 base from J; junction bases left unmatched: 3. CDR3 bases: TGTGCCAGTCGGACAGGGGAATCCTACAATGAGCAGTTCTTC. Amino acid sequence: CASRTGESYNEQFF.

This clone appeared once. The rearrangement uses TRBV6-6 and TRBJ1-5; D unresolved. Germline CDR1 reads MNHNY; CDR2 reads SVGAGI (reference sequence). This CDR3 has 13 amino acids. Trimming pared 4 bases from V and 6 bases from J, leaving 10 bases between. The CDR3 sequence is CASSSQGSQPQHF. The CDR3 nucleotides are TGTGCCAGCAGTTCTCAAGGGAGTCAGCCCCAGCATTTT.

CDR3 in amino acids: CASSLLDRGGGYTF. CDR3 DNA sequence: TGTGCCAGTAGTCTCCTCGACAGGGGAGGAGGCTACACCTTC. The chain couples TRBV19 to TRBJ1-2, with 8 bases identical to TRBD1. J lost 8 bases, V lost 5 bases, and 10 bases had no gene match. CDR1 LNHDA and CDR2 SQIVND come from the germline V gene (reference sequence). This CDR3 contains 14 residues.

The chain uses TRBV10-1 and TRBJ2-5; 13 bases are shared with TRBD2. This CDR3 has 18 amino acids. The germline gives CDR1 WNHNN, CDR2 SYGVQD (reference sequence). V was clipped by 2 bases and J by 2 bases; unmatched bases: 8. CDR3 loop: CASSEPPRLAGGQETQYF. CDR3 coding DNA: TGCGCCAGCAGTGAGCCCCCCCGACTAGCGGGGGGACAAGAGACCCAGTACTTC.

The chain uses TRBV7-6 and TRBJ1-4; D not certain. The CDR3 is 13 residues long. V lost 1 base and J 8 bases, leaving 8 bases between the germline ends. Germline CDR1 is SGHVS and CDR2 is FNYEAQ. The CDR3 here is CASSLEFEEKLFF. CDR3 DNA sequence: TGTGCCAGCAGCTTAGAGTTTGAGGAAAAACTGTTTTTT.

The rearrangement joins TRBV2 to TRBJ1-1; 7 nucleotides line up with TRBD1. From germline, CDR1 is SNHLY and CDR2 FYNNEI. The CDR3 covers 21 residues. The trim removed 6 bases at V and 1 base at J, leaving 26 bases unmatched. The CDR3 nucleotides read TGTGCCAGCAGGGGGACAGAACCCAATATTAGAGTTTCCCTCGAGAACACTGAAGCTTTCTTT. Translating gives CASRGTEPNIRVSLENTEAFF.

This clone was seen once. CDR3 DNA: TGTGCCAGCAGCTTGAGGGGGACCCAAGAGACCCAGTACTTC. It specifies CASSLRGTQETQYF. The rearrangement joins TRBV5-6 to TRBJ2-5; weak D call: TRBD1 (6 bases). In germline, CDR1 is SGHDT, CDR2 YYEEEE. The CDR3 consists of 14 residues. The V gene lost 1 base and the J gene lost 1 base, with 8 bases spanning the gap.

The chain employs TRBV5-4 and TRBJ2-3; 7 bases line up with TRBD2. J lost 0 bases, V lost 2 bases, and 6 bases had no gene match. The CDR3 consists of 16 residues. Germline loops: CDR1 SGHNT, CDR2 YYREEE (reference sequence). The CDR3 here is CASSLAGRTSTDTQYF. The CDR3 nucleotides are TGTGCCAGCAGCTTAGCGGGGAGGACCAGCACAGATACGCAGTATTTT.

The chain recombines TRBV5-1 with TRBJ2-5, with TRBD1 as a possible D gene (6 bases). CDR1 SGHRS and CDR2 YFSETQ come from the germline V gene. The ends were cut back, 0 bases at V and 5 bases at J, with 8 bases in the middle. This CDR3 is 13 amino acids long. The CDR3 loop reads CASSLGGLETQYF. The CDR3 DNA is TGCGCCAGCAGCTTGGGGGGGCTTGAGACCCAGTACTTC.

This chain joins TRBV30 and TRBJ1-1; D unresolved. Germline CDR1 is GTSNPN and CDR2 is SVGIG (reference sequence). The CDR3 is 11 amino acids. V lost 7 bases and J lost 6, with 12 bases in between. The CDR3 protein is CAFAKAAEAFF. The CDR3 DNA is TGTGCCTTTGCGAAGGCGGCTGAAGCTTTCTTT.

About this clone: The junction departs from the called germline gene at one end, perhaps through a read error. The chain links TRBV9 to TRBJ1-2; 7 bases agree with TRBD1. Per the germline V gene, CDR1 is SGDLS and CDR2 is YYNGEE. This CDR3 is 21 amino acids long. The CDR3, as DNA: TGTGCCCGCAGCGTAGTGTCTGTGGTAGATACCCGGGACAGCACTAACTATGGCTACACCTTC. It specifies CARSVVSVVDTRDSTNYGYTF.

This clone occurred once. V gene TRBV28 combines with J gene TRBJ1-2; 7 bases align to TRBD1. From germline, CDR1 is MDHEN and CDR2 SYDVKM. The CDR3 covers 13 residues. With V trimmed by 5 bases and J by 7 bases, 7 bases remained unmatched. The CDR3 sequence: CASSPGTVFGYTF. The DNA of the CDR3 is TGTGCCAGCAGTCCCGGGACAGTCTTTGGCTACACCTTC.

In DNA, the CDR3 is TGTGCCAGCAGTTCAGTGAACGAGCAGTACTTC. It yields the protein CASSSVNEQYF. V usage is TRBV27 and J usage is TRBJ2-7; D is ambiguous. Trimming left V 4 bases short and J 5 bases short, with 6 bases between. The germline gives CDR1 MNHEY, CDR2 SMNVEV (reference sequence). The CDR3 extends over 11 amino acids.

The sample holds one count of this clone. This chain uses TRBV1 with TRBJ1-4; no DNA check was done on the table's D call, TRBD1. TRBV1 is flagged as a pseudogene. The CDR3 consists of 18 residues. CDR3 sequence reads: CTSSQDGDRAVSTEKLFF. The CDR3, as DNA: TGCACCAGCAGCCAAGACGGTGACAGGGCCGTATCAACGGAAAAACTGTTTTTT.

The J gene is TRBJ1-2, the V gene TRBV29-1, with a weak D call TRBD1 (5 bases). There are 14 residues in the CDR3. V was shortened by 1 base and J by 4 bases, with 13 bases between the two germline ends. CDR1 and CDR2 from the germline V gene are SQVTM and ANQGSEA. For the CDR3, the DNA is TGCAGCGTTGAAGGGCAGGGTGGGCGCTATGGCTACACCTTC. This translates into CSVEGQGGRYGYTF.

V usage is TRBV5-4 and J usage is TRBJ2-3; 8 bases map to TRBD2. The CDR3 has 14 amino acids. CDR1 and CDR2 from the germline V gene are SGHNT and YYREEE (reference sequence). The trim removed 0 bases at V and 3 bases at J, leaving 0 bases unmatched. The CDR3 protein is CASSLASGTDTQYF. The DNA for the CDR3 is TGTGCCAGCAGCTTGGCTAGCGGGACAGATACGCAGTATTTT.

V gene TRBV10-3 combines with J gene TRBJ1-3, with 9 bases aligning to TRBD1. The CDR3 has 14 amino acids. The V gene end was trimmed by 4 bases and the J gene end by 7 bases; junction bases not matched to a gene: 5. Germline V CDR1 and CDR2: ENHRY, SYGVKD. In DNA form, the CDR3 reads TGTGCCATCAGTGCACAGGGGGCCCACAACACCATATATTTT. It codes for CAISAQGAHNTIYF.

V is TRBV11-3 and J is TRBJ2-7; D is unresolved. Germline assignment: CDR1 SGHNT and CDR2 YENEEA. The V end lost 5 bases, the J end lost 2 bases, and 13 bases lay between the germline ends. The CDR3 consists of 14 residues. CDR3 amino acids: CASSPADGPYEQYF. CDR3 DNA sequence: TGTGCCAGCAGCCCGGCGGATGGCCCCTACGAGCAGTACTTC.

The genes are TRBV5-1 and TRBJ1-1; D unresolved. Trimming shortened V by 4 bases and J by 2 bases, and 9 bases separated the two germline ends. CDR1 is SGHRS and CDR2 is YFSETQ in the germline V gene. This CDR3 spans 13 amino acids. CDR3 nucleotides: TGCGCCAGCAGCCCAGGAATTAACACTGAAGCTTTCTTT. Translated: CASSPGINTEAFF.

This rearrangement joins TRBV19 to TRBJ2-6; TRBD2 agrees at 7 bases. The CDR3 spans 15 residues. V was clipped by 8 bases and J by 0 bases; unmatched bases: 4. Germline CDR1 reads LNHDA; CDR2 reads SQIVND (reference sequence). The CDR3 spells CASSIAGSGANVLTF. For the CDR3, the DNA is TGTGCCAGTTCCATAGCGGGCTCTGGGGCCAACGTCCTGACTTTC.

V and J are TRBV5-1 and TRBJ2-1; TRBD2 matches 11 bases. The length of the CDR3 is 17 residues. V lost 3 bases and J lost 4; bases outside the gene matches: 9. Germline V gene data show CDR1 as SGHRS and CDR2 as YFSETQ. The CDR3 DNA reads TGCGCCAGCAGCTCAACTAGGACTAGCGGGTCTTACAATGAGCAGTTCTTC. Protein: CASSSTRTSGSYNEQFF. Complete variable domain (other parts from reference TRBV5-1 and TRBJ2-1): KAGVTQTPRYLIKTRGQQVTLSCSPISGHRSVSWYQQTPGQGLQFLFEYFSETQRNKGNFPGRFSGRQFSNSRSEMNVSTLELGDSALYLCASSSTRTSGSYNEQFFGPGTRLTVL.

This chain connects TRBV10-1 to TRBJ2-2; 8 bases map to TRBD1. The CDR3 length is 14 residues. With 5 bases clipped from V and 4 bases from J, the junction kept 3 bases outside the gene matches. The germline V gene encodes CDR1 WNHNN and CDR2 SYGVQD (reference sequence). The CDR3 protein is CASSTGGSTGELFF. The CDR3 DNA reads TGCGCCAGCAGTACAGGGGGGAGCACCGGGGAGCTGTTTTTT.